The clone carrying this TCR beta chain was recorded only once. Its antigen is not identified. These data originate in a study of PD-1 blockade in mismatch repair-deficient tumors. The study's findings and limits: Tumor-resident clones, often absent from pretreatment blood, expanded after pembrolizumab and then contracted.

Generated by immunoSEQ multiplex PCR, the TCRdb table keeps only in-frame clones and is missing some. The repertoire holds around 52,000 clones, with over 70% as singletons. The germline V and J ends were trimmed by 0 bases and 1 base, with 11 bases remaining between them. Germline CDR1 SGDLS, CDR2 YYNGEE. The CDR3 is 15 amino acids. The receptor was isolated from an adult with mismatch repair-deficient cancer. The starting material was peripheral blood, obtained about 20 weeks after starting pembrolizumab. The chain employs TRBV9 and TRBJ2-7; D remains ambiguous. The CDR3 sequence: CASSVEADRSYEQYF. CDR3 bases: TGTGCCAGCAGCGTAGAGGCAGACCGATCCTACGAGCAGTACTTC.